The 28 T cell receptor beta chains in this list originate from one sample, sequenced in a study of blood T cells in healthy people across ages. Primed by a sample-barcoded 5' primer and a J-beta primer mix, a second PCR proceeded for roughly 7 to 12 cycles. MiXCR, applied by TCRdb to the 5' RACE reads, yields one record per CDR3 protein. The data show more than 750,000 distinct CDR3 sequences, about 27% seen once. A further study also used this sample, focusing on T cells of mothers and their children.

The sample was blood. These TCRs come from a woman aged 40 to 50 in good health.

At least ten counts were recorded for this clonotype. This chain uses TRBV4-1 with TRBJ2-7; tentatively, D is TRBD1 or TRBD2 (5 bases each). The CDR3 sequence is 14 residues long. With 1 base removed from V and 4 bases from J, the gap between germline ends came to 11 bases. CDR1 and CDR2 from the germline V gene are MGHRA and YSYEKL. CDR3 nucleotides: TGCGCCAGCAGCCAAGTCAGGGACCTTTACGAGCAGTACTTC. It yields the protein CASSQVRDLYEQYF.

The chain recombines TRBV20-1 with TRBJ2-3; 7 positions match TRBD2. The CDR3 is 16 amino acids. After removal of 6 bases from V and 8 bases from J, the junction contained 20 bases not matched to a gene. The germline gives CDR1 DFQATT, CDR2 SNEGSKA (reference sequence). The CDR3 nucleotides read TGCAGTGCCCCTCGCCCCATGGCGGGGGACCCCAGTACGCAGTATTTT. This codes for CSAPRPMAGDPSTQYF.

This clonotype was counted many times. V and J are TRBV5-1 and TRBJ2-5, with 7 bases that match TRBD2. This CDR3 comprises 14 residues. V shed 1 base, J shed 11 bases, and the junction held 11 bases outside the gene matches. CDR1 is SGHRS and CDR2 is YFSETQ in the germline V gene. CDR3 bases: TGCGCCAGCAGCTTGCCAACCCAATGGCGGGAGCAGTACTTC. Protein sequence: CASSLPTQWREQYF.

This sequence joins TRBV2 and TRBJ2-3; TRBD2 aligns across 10 bases. V dropped 7 bases and J dropped 1; count of bases not matched to a gene: 8. The CDR3 spans 16 residues. The germline CDR1 and CDR2 sequences are SNHLY and FYNNEI. The CDR3 DNA follows: TGTGCCAGCAACCAGCCCCTAGCGGGGGGCACAGATACGCAGTATTTT. As protein: CASNQPLAGGTDTQYF.

Only a few counts were recorded for this clonotype. The chain is built from TRBV4-1 and TRBJ1-1; D is possibly TRBD1 (5 bases). In germline, CDR1 is MGHRA, CDR2 YSYEKL. The CDR3 covers 12 residues. The V gene lost 0 bases and the J gene lost 11 bases, with 10 bases spanning the gap. In nucleotides, the CDR3 is TGCGCCAGCAGCCAAGACGCAGGGCTCGCTTTCTTT. The encoded protein is CASSQDAGLAFF.

The chain couples TRBV20-1 to TRBJ2-5; TRBD1 agrees at 9 bases. CDR1 is DFQATT and CDR2 is SNEGSKA in the germline V gene (reference sequence). The CDR3 has 12 residues. The CDR3 DNA is TGCAGCCTCGGACAGGGGATGGAGACCCAGTACTTC. This translates into CSLGQGMETQYF.

The chain recombines TRBV6-5 with TRBJ2-7, with D tentatively TRBD1 or TRBD2 (6 bases each). The germline V gene encodes CDR1 MNHEY and CDR2 SVGAGI. The CDR3 is 14 residues long. V lost 2 bases and J lost 4, with 12 bases in between. The chain's CDR3 is CASSYGQGRYEQYF. The CDR3 region has the DNA TGTGCCAGCAGTTACGGCCAGGGGAGGTACGAGCAGTACTTC.

This clonotype was recorded a few times. The chain recombines TRBV5-1 with TRBJ2-7; 9 bases match TRBD1. The junction had 14 bases not matched to a gene; V was cut back by 0 bases and J by 7 bases. Germline V CDR1 and CDR2: SGHRS, YFSETQ. This CDR3 has 17 residues. Written as DNA, the CDR3 is TGCGCCAGCAGCTTGGATCTTAGGACAGGGGCACTCTATGAGCAGTACTTC. Amino acid sequence: CASSLDLRTGALYEQYF.

This chain links TRBV2 with TRBJ1-2; a weak D match, TRBD1 (5 bases). The V and J ends lost 8 bases and 8 bases respectively, with 15 bases between them. This CDR3 is built from 12 residues. CDR1 and CDR2 (germline): SNHLY, FYNNEI. The DNA of the CDR3 is TGTGCCAGCGGGGGGGAAGTAAGGGGCTACACCTTC. Residues: CASGGEVRGYTF.

Note on this clonotype: A read error may be the cause here, since a much bigger clone is one base away. The chain joins TRBV20-1 to TRBJ2-4; 8 bases are shared with TRBD1. From germline, CDR1 is DFQATT and CDR2 SNEGSKA (reference sequence). V lost 1 base, J lost 13 bases, and 9 bases stayed unmatched. The CDR3 has 13 amino acids. The CDR3 region is CSARGRTGNEQYF. The CDR3 region has the DNA TGCAGTGCTAGAGGCCGGACAGGGAATGAGCAGTACTTC.

The gene calls are TRBV3-1 and TRBJ2-1; the match to TRBD2 covers 9 bases. V dropped 0 bases and J dropped 9; count of bases not matched to a gene: 9. The CDR3 has 16 residues. Germline V lookup: CDR1 LGHDT, CDR2 YNNKEL (reference sequence). The CDR3 loop is CASSQERVAGDREQFF. As DNA, the CDR3 is TGTGCCAGCAGCCAAGAGAGGGTAGCGGGGGATCGTGAGCAGTTCTTC.

The chain has TRBV11-2 and TRBJ2-2; D ambiguous. The CDR3 spans 12 residues. The V gene's germline CDR1 is SGHAT and CDR2 FQNNGV. V was clipped by 0 bases and J by 7 bases, with 3 bases between them. CDR3 residues: CASSLEYGELFF. The CDR3 region has the DNA TGTGCCAGCAGCTTAGAATACGGGGAGCTGTTTTTT. The full variable domain, rest sourced from reference TRBV11-2 and TRBJ2-2, is EAGVAQSPRYKIIEKRQSVAFWCNPISGHATLYWYQQILGQGPKLLIQFQNNGVVDDSQLPKDRFSAERLKGVDSTLKIQPAKLEDSAVYLCASSLEYGELFFGEGSRLTVL.

This clonotype was seen a few times. One end of the junction varies from germline; a read error may be responsible. V is TRBV29-1 and J is TRBJ2-2, with 8 bases fitting TRBD2. Germline V CDR1 and CDR2: SQVTM, ANQGSEA. This CDR3 is built from 14 residues. CDR3 DNA: TGCAGCGCTGAAGCGGGGGTGAACACCGGGGAGCTGTTTTTT. This encodes CSAEAGVNTGELFF.

V usage is TRBV10-3 and J usage is TRBJ2-7, with 9 bases fitting TRBD1. The V gene end was trimmed by 11 bases and the J gene end by 3 bases; junction bases not matched to a gene: 11. The CDR3 runs to 14 residues. Germline CDR1 and CDR2: ENHRY and SYGVKD. This CDR3 is CAARLGQGNYEQYF. The CDR3 DNA is TGTGCCGCCCGGTTGGGACAGGGTAACTACGAGCAGTACTTC.

About this clonotype itself: A read error is likely, as this CDR3 ends without the conserved phenylalanine or tryptophan. Here the CDR3 reads CASSHPTFNRGPEQFL. The CDR3 bases are TGTGCCAGCAGCCACCCCACTTTTAATAGGGGGCCTGAGCAGTTCCTC. The gene calls are TRBV6-6 and TRBJ2-1; 7 nucleotides align to TRBD1. The CDR3 extends over 16 amino acids. The ends lost 6 bases at V and 9 bases at J; junction bases unmatched: 17. Per the germline V gene, CDR1 is MNHNY and CDR2 is SVGAGI (reference sequence).

This clonotype was seen many times. The CDR3 here is CASSFGRWGIEETQYF. CDR3 DNA sequence: TGTGCCAGCAGTTTTGGTCGTTGGGGGATTGAAGAGACCCAGTACTTC. The gene calls are TRBV28 and TRBJ2-5; D tentatively reads TRBD1 or TRBD2 (5 bases each). V was trimmed by 3 bases and J by 3 bases, leaving 17 bases between them. The CDR3 covers 16 residues. Germline-derived CDR1 and CDR2 are MDHEN and SYDVKM.

This clonotype has just a few counts. V usage is TRBV2 and J usage is TRBJ1-2; D may be TRBD1 (6 bases). Germline-derived CDR1 and CDR2 are SNHLY and FYNNEI. The CDR3 contains 13 residues. V lost 8 bases to trimming and J lost 2 bases, with 12 bases between them. CDR3 in amino acids: CASFKDSNYGYTF. The CDR3 nucleotides read TGTGCCAGCTTCAAGGACAGCAACTATGGCTACACCTTC.

On this clonotype itself: Sequence at one end of the junction differs from germline and may be a read error. The CDR3 sequence: CASTWTSPMQYF. CDR3 coding DNA: TGTGCTAGCACCTGGACTAGCCCCATGCAGTACTTC. V usage is TRBV7-7 and J usage is TRBJ2-5; 8 bases are a match to TRBD2. Germline V lookup: CDR1 SSHAT, CDR2 FNYEAQ (reference sequence). The CDR3 is 12 residues long.

This clonotype appeared many times. DNA for the CDR3: TGCAGTGCTAGTAAAGGGAGAGGGGCCTACGAGCAGTACTTC. Its translation is CSASKGRGAYEQYF. The chain employs TRBV20-1 and TRBJ2-7; either TRBD1 or TRBD2 may supply D (5 bases each). This CDR3 region has 14 residues. V shed 3 bases and J shed 2 bases, with 14 bases lying between them. The germline V gene has CDR1 DFQATT and CDR2 SNEGSKA (reference sequence).

The chain has TRBV20-1 and TRBJ1-5, with 9 bases identical to TRBD1. CDR1 DFQATT and CDR2 SNEGSKA come from the germline V gene (reference sequence). The CDR3 is 13 amino acids. The junction had 3 bases not matched to a gene; V was cut back by 5 bases and J by 4 bases. In DNA form, the CDR3 reads TGCAGTGCTGTGGACAGGGGAAATCAGCCCCAGCATTTT. Its translation: CSAVDRGNQPQHF.

As to this clonotype: A junction boundary mismatches the germline segment, possibly from a read error. The V call is TRBV7-2, the J call TRBJ2-5; a weak D match, TRBD1 (5 bases). The CDR3 totals 12 residues. CDR1 is SGHTA, CDR2 FQGNSA, per germline. The CDR3 spells CAGTAQGWALNF. In DNA form, the CDR3 reads TGTGCCGGCACCGCTCAGGGATGGGCCTTGAACTTC.

The sample holds a few counts of this clonotype. The CDR3 nucleotides are TGTGCCAGCAGCGTAGGAGGAGGGACCGGGGAGCTGTTTTTT. Its protein product is CASSVGGGTGELFF. This chain links TRBV9 with TRBJ2-2; the D gene is possibly TRBD2 (6 bases). This CDR3 region has 14 residues. V was cut by 0 bases and J by 5 bases, with 8 bases left in between. The germline gives CDR1 SGDLS, CDR2 YYNGEE.

In regard to this clonotype: It may be a read error: a sequence one base away is much more abundant. The J gene is TRBJ2-1, the V gene TRBV4-1, with 10 bases lining up with TRBD1. CDR3 size: 15 residues. The germline V gene has CDR1 MGHRA and CDR2 YSYEKL. With V trimmed by 2 bases and J by 9 bases, 7 bases remained unmatched. The CDR3 protein is CASSQRQGAHSEQFF. CDR3 sequence (DNA): TGCGCCAGCAGCCAAAGACAGGGGGCGCATAGTGAGCAGTTCTTC.

The V call is TRBV4-3, the J call TRBJ2-3; D may be TRBD2 (6 bases). The V and J ends lost 0 bases and 0 bases respectively, with 13 bases between them. Per germline, CDR1 LGHNA and CDR2 YSLEER. CDR3 size: 17 residues. CDR3 bases: TGCGCCAGCAGCCAAGAGAGGGTAGCGGCTAGCACAGATACGCAGTATTTT. It encodes CASSQERVAASTDTQYF.

This clonotype was counted only a few times. The chain has TRBV24-1 and TRBJ2-3, with 8 nucleotides matching TRBD2. In germline, CDR1 is KGHDR, CDR2 SFDVKD. The CDR3 length is 16 residues. J lost 9 bases, V lost 5 bases, and 15 bases had no gene match. The CDR3 protein is CATSAPGLGEVETQYF. The DNA for the CDR3 is TGTGCCACCAGTGCCCCGGGACTAGGGGAAGTGGAGACGCAGTATTTT.

In this sample, this clonotype turned up many times. The CDR3 reads CASSLDRAVGYTF. CDR3 nucleotide sequence: TGTGCCAGCAGCTTAGATCGGGCCGTGGGCTACACCTTC. This rearrangement joins TRBV7-8 to TRBJ1-2; D not resolved. Trimming removed 1 base at V and 8 bases at J, with 11 bases between. The CDR3 loop spans 13 amino acids. Looked up from germline, CDR1 is SGHVS and CDR2 is FQNEAQ.

As concerns this clonotype: This could be a read error, since a much larger clone is one nucleotide away. The chain combines TRBV28 with TRBJ2-4, with TRBD1 identical over 12 bases. Per the germline V gene, CDR1 is MDHEN and CDR2 is SYDVKM. V lost 8 bases and J lost 0; bases outside the gene matches: 14. There are 19 residues in the CDR3. CDR3 protein: CASGSPGQGALKAKNIQYF. CDR3 nucleotides: TGTGCCAGCGGTTCTCCGGGACAGGGGGCGCTTAAAGCCAAAAACATTCAGTACTTC. The full variable domain, completed using reference TRBV28 and TRBJ2-4, is DVKVTQSSRYLVKRTGEKVFLECVQDMDHENMFWYRQDPGLGLRLIYFSYDVKMKEKGDIPEGYSVSREKKERFSLILESASTNQTSMYLCASGSPGQGALKAKNIQYFGAGTRLSVL.

This chain connects TRBV7-2 to TRBJ2-6; 7 nucleotides align to TRBD2. Trimming removed 1 base from V and 1 base from J; junction bases left unmatched: 10. The germline gives CDR1 SGHTA, CDR2 FQGNSA. The CDR3 covers 19 residues. CDR3 in DNA: TGTGCCAGCAGCTTAGTTTTGTGGGGGGGAACGTCTGGGGCCAACGTCCTGACTTTC. Protein product: CASSLVLWGGTSGANVLTF.